These 18 T cell receptor beta chains came from one sample sequenced in a study of T-cell memory formation after mild COVID-19. MiXCR, applied by TCRdb to the 5' RACE reads, yields one record per CDR3 protein. The sample carries 280,000 or so distinct CDR3 sequences, about a sixth recorded once. Sequenced: PBMCs or a T cell subset sorted from them (not recorded which). The receptors stem from a man aged 18-30 years who had mild COVID-19 (a few samples of this study predate the infection). Cell type and time point are not known.

Only a few counts were recorded for this clonotype. The chain uses TRBV24-1 and TRBJ2-3; D assignment may be TRBD1 or TRBD2 (7 bases each). The germline V gene encodes CDR1 KGHDR and CDR2 SFDVKD. The CDR3 is made up of 13 amino acids. Trimming pared 1 base from V and 14 bases from J, leaving 15 bases between. The CDR3 loop is CATSDLTRGGAYF. The CDR3 nucleotides read TGTGCCACCAGTGATTTAACCAGGGGGGGTGCGTATTTT.

This chain links TRBV18 with TRBJ1-2; no clear D gene. The CDR3 runs 12 residues. Germline assignment: CDR1 KGHSH and CDR2 LQKENI. The V end lost 3 bases, the J end lost 13 bases, and 15 bases lay between the germline ends. CDR3 residues: CASSPLREEVTF. CDR3 coding DNA: TGTGCCAGCTCACCGTTAAGGGAGGAAGTCACCTTC.

This clonotype appeared many times. The rearrangement joins TRBV10-3 to TRBJ2-2, with D maybe TRBD1 (6 bases). Germline CDR1 reads ENHRY; CDR2 reads SYGVKD. V lost 6 bases, J lost 7 bases, and 15 bases lay in between. The CDR3 sequence is 14 residues long. CDR3 in amino acids: CAIRTQGEDGELFF. The CDR3 coding sequence is TGTGCCATCAGGACACAGGGAGAGGACGGGGAGCTGTTTTTT.

This clonotype showed up just a few times. This chain uses TRBV9 with TRBJ2-1; 9 nucleotides line up with TRBD2. CDR1 is SGDLS, CDR2 YYNGEE, per germline. Trimming cost V 4 bases and J 7 bases; bases outside gene matches: 12. The CDR3 runs to 16 residues. The DNA for the CDR3 is TGTGCCAGCAGCCAACTAGGGGGACTAGCAGGGAATGAGCAGTTCTTC. It is translated as CASSQLGGLAGNEQFF. Complete variable domain (other parts from reference TRBV9 and TRBJ2-1): DSGVTQTPKHLITATGQRVTLRCSPRSGDLSVYWYQQSLDQGLQFLIQYYNGEERAKGNILERFSAQQFPDLHSELNLSSLELGDSALYFCASSQLGGLAGNEQFFGPGTRLTVL.

The chain uses TRBV12-3 or TRBV12-4 and TRBJ1-1; a weak D match, TRBD1 (5 bases). V was shortened by 6 bases and J by 10 bases, with 15 bases between the two germline ends. The CDR3 is 12 amino acids. CDR3 nucleotide sequence: TGTGCCAGCAGCCAACAGGCGGCTCTAGCTTTCTTT. Its protein is CASSQQAALAFF.

J is TRBJ2-5 and V is TRBV4-1; D perhaps matches TRBD2 (7 bases). The V end was cut by 1 base, the J end by 0 bases, with 15 bases between. This CDR3 contains 17 residues. CDR1 MGHRA and CDR2 YSYEKL come from the germline V gene. In nucleotides, the CDR3 is TGCGCCAGCAGCCAAGGTCGGGGGGCCGATTACCAAGAGACCCAGTACTTC. It encodes CASSQGRGADYQETQYF.

CDR3 residues: CASSFFGTGDQETQYF. CDR3 nucleotide sequence: TGTGCCAGCAGCTTCTTTGGGACAGGTGATCAAGAGACCCAGTACTTC. The chain joins TRBV5-6 to TRBJ2-5; 8 positions match TRBD1. V shed 2 bases and J 2 bases; nucleotides not matched to a gene: 8. The CDR3 sequence is 16 residues long. CDR1 SGHDT and CDR2 YYEEEE come from the germline V gene. Based on the CDR3 plus reference TRBV5-6 and TRBJ2-5, the full variable domain is DAGVTQSPTHLIKTRGQQVTLRCSPKSGHDTVSWYQQALGQGPQFIFQYYEEEERQRGNFPDRFSGHQFPNYSSELNVNALLLGDSALYLCASSFFGTGDQETQYFGPGTRLLVL.

This clonotype was observed many times. The chain links TRBV12-3 or TRBV12-4 to TRBJ2-4; 8 bases agree with TRBD1. Losses at the gene ends were 1 base for V and 8 bases for J; bases not matched to a gene: 1. This CDR3 spans 13 amino acids. In DNA, the CDR3 is TGTGCCAGCAGTTTAGGCAGGGGGCACATTCAGTACTTC. It yields the protein CASSLGRGHIQYF.

V gene TRBV7-8 combines with J gene TRBJ2-3; D is possibly TRBD2 (5 bases). Germline V gene sequence: CDR1 SGHVS, CDR2 FQNEAQ. V was trimmed by 7 bases and J by 1 base, leaving 18 bases between them. The CDR3 spans 16 residues. The CDR3 coding sequence is TGTGCCAGCACCAAATTTCGGGGTAGGGGCACAGATACGCAGTATTTT. Its translation: CASTKFRGRGTDTQYF.

This clonotype was detected many times. The rearrangement joins TRBV7-9 to TRBJ2-1, with a possible D match to TRBD1 (5 bases). Germline V gives CDR1 SEHNR, CDR2 FQNEAQ (reference sequence). V was pared by 5 bases and J by 15 bases, with 20 bases between. The CDR3 sequence is 13 residues long. The CDR3 nucleotides read TGTGCCAGCAGCCCAGGGTTTAGCCCCCCGTGGTTCTTC. Translating gives CASSPGFSPPWFF.

The chain combines TRBV2 with TRBJ1-6; TRBD1 is a possible D gene (5 bases). Trimming took 9 bases from V and 7 from J, leaving 7 bases between them. Germline lookup yields CDR1 SNHLY and CDR2 FYNNEI. This CDR3 has 11 amino acids. CDR3 loop: CASRQNSPLHF. CDR3 nucleotide sequence: TGTGCCAGTCGACAGAATTCACCCCTCCACTTT.

This chain joins TRBV4-3 and TRBJ2-1; D ambiguous. V lost 1 base, J lost 2 bases, and 9 bases lay in between. The germline V gene encodes CDR1 LGHNA and CDR2 YSLEER. CDR3 length equals 15 residues. Written as DNA, the CDR3 is TGCGCCAGCAGCCAAGGGATAGCTGCCTACAATGAGCAGTTCTTC. It yields the protein CASSQGIAAYNEQFF.

This clonotype was picked up a small number of times. The chain employs TRBV24-1 and TRBJ2-5; D perhaps matches TRBD1 (6 bases). The V gene lost 2 bases and the J gene lost 3 bases, with 15 bases spanning the gap. Germline values: CDR1 KGHDR, CDR2 SFDVKD. The CDR3 length is 16 residues. CDR3 coding DNA: TGTGCCACCAGTGATTGGCAGGGGAACTTCAAAGAGACCCAGTACTTC. It yields the protein CATSDWQGNFKETQYF.

The chain couples TRBV4-3 to TRBJ2-7; a weak D match, TRBD1 (5 bases). Trimming removed 4 bases at V and 0 bases at J, with 10 bases between. The CDR3 runs to 14 residues. CDR1 is LGHNA, CDR2 YSLEER, per germline. The CDR3 DNA sequence: TGCGCCAGCAGCCGCAGGGCTTACTCCTACGAGCAGTACTTC. This translates into CASSRRAYSYEQYF.

This clonotype was found many times. J is TRBJ2-1 and V is TRBV9; no firm D call. CDR1 and CDR2 (germline): SGDLS, YYNGEE. V was shortened by 4 bases and J by 4 bases, with 15 bases between the two germline ends. There are 15 residues in the CDR3. The CDR3 DNA follows: TGTGCCAGCAGCCCTGGCGGACGGATTTACAATGAGCAGTTCTTC. Protein sequence: CASSPGGRIYNEQFF.

This clonotype occurred many times. J is TRBJ1-1 and V is TRBV5-1; 8 bases line up with TRBD1. Germline trimming cut 4 bases from V and 3 bases from J; bases unmatched to any gene: 2. The CDR3 has 13 amino acids. Germline CDR1 SGHRS, CDR2 YFSETQ. Written as DNA, the CDR3 is TGCGCCAGCAGCCGGACAGGGTACACTGAAGCTTTCTTT. Translation gives CASSRTGYTEAFF.

There are a few counts of this clonotype. The chain joins TRBV3-1 to TRBJ1-4; 9 bases align to TRBD1. CDR3 length: 13 amino acids. CDR1 is LGHDT and CDR2 is YNNKEL in the germline V gene (reference sequence). Trimming removed 7 bases from V and 10 bases from J; junction bases left unmatched: 7. Here the CDR3 reads CASTSGQGRKLFF. The DNA for the CDR3 is TGTGCCAGCACCTCGGGACAGGGACGAAAACTGTTTTTT.

In its sample, this clonotype was seen many times. The V gene is TRBV6-5, the J gene TRBJ2-5, with D tentatively TRBD1 (5 bases). V lost 2 bases and J lost 10, with 17 bases in between. The CDR3 contains 14 residues. Germline V lookup: CDR1 MNHEY, CDR2 SVGAGI. The CDR3 DNA is TGTGCCAGCAGTTACGAAAGACAGACCCCGTTCCAGTACTTC. This translates into CASSYERQTPFQYF.